The T cell receptor (beta chain) described here comes from a study of T cell repertoires in cytomegalovirus infection (dated by TCRdb to between 2018 and 2021). Notes on the research overall: Because public TCR beta signatures pointed to carriage of CMV infection together with the matching HLA type, the HLA type of each donor mattered for the analysis. The research as a whole found: The ex vivo response was dominated by HLA-C-restricted CMV-specific TCR beta clonotypes, and the single most frequent clonotype in two of eight donors was supplied by these HLA-C-restricted clonotypes. Cumulative frequency of public TCR beta family members discriminated carriers of CMV infection plus the relevant HLA type in this cohort and an independent 352-donor cohort.

The instrument was an Illumina HiSeq 1500. TCRdb's own reprocessing of the public reads used fastp at Q25 and MiXCR and kept productive beta chains. Under each unique CDR3 protein, matching rows form one entry showing the most common genes and DNA. In all, the sample holds fewer than 200,000 distinct CDR3 sequences, and more than 9% of those were seen once. About 4.6% of the sample belongs to the ten largest clones. Trimming accounts for 4 bases at V and 5 bases at J, while the number of junction bases matched to no gene is 5. CDR1 and CDR2, per the germline V gene (reference sequence), are GTSNPN and SVGIG. The CDR3 covers 15 residues, taking in both the cysteine and the phenylalanine. Kept here is only the CDR3 DNA, which spans 45 bases and is read in frame from base 1. Notes on this clonotype: No antigen is known for it. The record has no base qualities; no much larger clone is one base away.

The source material was PBMCs. The clonotype originates from a human donor in good health (CMV status not recorded). Some clones in this sample may be carry-over from other donors' samples. The rearrangement joined TRBV30 to TRBJ2-1, with 13 central nucleotides matching TRBD2. The CDR3 protein is CAWTPGLAGDNEQFF. The nucleotide sequence reads as follows: TGTGCCTGGACCCCAGGACTAGCGGGAGACAATGAGCAGTTCTTC.